This entry features one T cell receptor (beta chain) sequence. The data were taken from a study of OX40 agonist ivuxolimab in advanced cancers. Measured with immunoSEQ multiplex PCR; TCRdb has only the in-frame clones, and not every one. The sample yields about 73,000 clones, more than 85% seen once. This TCR was recovered from an adult with an advanced solid tumor such as melanoma, head and neck, liver or kidney cancer. This specimen consisted of CD4+ or CD8+ T cells sorted from blood, obtained in a trial of the OX40 agonist ivuxolimab.

CDR3 sequence reads: CASSLIGKAGGGYQETQYF. In DNA, the CDR3 is TGCGCCAGCAGCTTGATAGGTAAGGCGGGGGGTGGGTACCAAGAGACCCAGTACTTC. The chain recombines TRBV5-1 with TRBJ2-5, with 8 bases aligning to TRBD2. The CDR3 consists of 19 residues. Germline CDR1 reads SGHRS; CDR2 reads YFSETQ. The J segment lost 0 bases and the V segment lost 1 base, leaving 14 bases of the junction unmatched.